This T cell receptor (beta chain) was documented in a study of beta chain features in type 1 diabetes. This clone has just a few counts. The antigen is not known. General study points: For type 1 diabetes patients, VDJ junctions showed fewer insertions and more deletions.

This CDR3 has 17 residues. cDNA synthesis used the whole RNA isolate, giving expressed TCRB sequences. Generated by immunoSEQ multiplex PCR, the TCRdb table keeps only in-frame clones and is missing some. The sample includes about 230,000 clones, 9.6% of them seen just once. A single heparinised blood sample, averaging roughly 110 mL, was obtained per donor. V is TRBV1 and J is TRBJ2-7; the table's TRBD2 call for D was not verified on the DNA. TRBV1 is annotated as a pseudogene. Source material: naive CD4+ T cells from blood. This clonotype originated in a woman between 18 and 30 years old in good health. The CDR3 is CTSSQGDFGGGHYEQYF. The CDR3 nucleotides read TGCACCAGCAGCCAAGGAGACTTCGGGGGAGGACACTACGAGCAGTACTTC.